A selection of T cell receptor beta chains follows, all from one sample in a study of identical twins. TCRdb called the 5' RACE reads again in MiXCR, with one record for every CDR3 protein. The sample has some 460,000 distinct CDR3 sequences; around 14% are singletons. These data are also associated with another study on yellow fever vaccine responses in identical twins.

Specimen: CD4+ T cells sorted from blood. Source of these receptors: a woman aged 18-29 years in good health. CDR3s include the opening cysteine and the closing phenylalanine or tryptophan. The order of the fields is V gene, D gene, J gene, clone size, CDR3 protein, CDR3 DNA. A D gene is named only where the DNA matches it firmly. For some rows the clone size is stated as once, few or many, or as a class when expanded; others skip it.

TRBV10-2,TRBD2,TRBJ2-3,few,CASSSGKADTQYF,TGCGCCAGCAGTAGCGGGAAAGCGGATACGCAGTATTTT
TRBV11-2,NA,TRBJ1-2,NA,CASSFPGYGYTF,TGTGCCAGCAGCTTTCCAGGGTATGGCTACACCTTC
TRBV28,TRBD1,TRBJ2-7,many,CASRDRAYEQYF,TGTGCCAGCCGCGACAGGGCCTACGAGCAGTACTTC
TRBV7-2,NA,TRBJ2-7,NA,CASSFIGAGYEQYF,TGTGCCAGCAGCTTTATAGGGGCGGGTTACGAGCAGTACTTC
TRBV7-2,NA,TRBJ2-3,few,CASLEDTASTDTQYF,TGTGCCAGCTTAGAAGATACGGCTAGCACAGATACGCAGTATTTT
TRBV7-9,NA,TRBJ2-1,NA,CASSLALAPSYNEQFF,TGTGCCAGCAGCTTAGCGCTTGCGCCGTCCTACAATGAGCAGTTCTTC
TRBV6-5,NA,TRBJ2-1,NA,CASSYSNGNEQFF,TGTGCCAGCAGTTACTCGAACGGCAATGAGCAGTTCTTC
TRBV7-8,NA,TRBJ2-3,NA,CASSLFSRNTDTQYF,TGTGCCAGCAGCTTATTCAGCCGGAACACAGATACGCAGTATTTT
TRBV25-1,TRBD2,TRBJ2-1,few,CASSGEGPYNEQFF,TGTGCCAGCAGTGGGGAGGGCCCATACAATGAGCAGTTCTTC
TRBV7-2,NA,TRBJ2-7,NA,CASSLVGVFEQYF,TGTGCCAGCAGCTTAGTTGGGGTTTTCGAGCAGTACTTC
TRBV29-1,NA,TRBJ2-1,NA,CSVEDVMLGGQFF,TGCAGCGTTGAAGATGTGATGCTGGGGGGGCAGTTCTTC
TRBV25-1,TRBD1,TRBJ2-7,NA,CASSEYDRGRGQYF,TGTGCCAGCAGTGAATACGACAGGGGGCGTGGGCAGTACTTC
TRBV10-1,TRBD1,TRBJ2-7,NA,CASSESGTGGVEQYF,TGCGCCAGCAGTGAGTCCGGGACAGGGGGAGTCGAGCAGTACTTC
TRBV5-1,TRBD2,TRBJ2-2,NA,CASSSGLANAVF,TGCGCCAGCAGTTCCGGACTAGCAAATGCAGTTTTT
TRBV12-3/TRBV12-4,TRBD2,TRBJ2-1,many,CASSLPRTSIREQFF,TGTGCCAGCAGTTTACCCCGGACTAGCATCCGTGAGCAGTTCTTC
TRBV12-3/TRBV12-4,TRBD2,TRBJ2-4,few,CASSLRGGRLNF,TGTGCCAGCAGTTTAAGGGGCGGGAGGTTAAACTTC
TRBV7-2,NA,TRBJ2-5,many,CASSSQGGRRETQYF,TGTGCCAGCAGCTCGCAAGGGGGGCGCAGGGAGACCCAGTACTTC
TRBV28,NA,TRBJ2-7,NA,CASRKRQNNYEQYF,TGTGCCAGCAGGAAAAGACAGAATAACTACGAGCAGTACTTC
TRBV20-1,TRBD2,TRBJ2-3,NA,CSATTSGGATGTDTQYF,TGCAGTGCTACTACTAGCGGGGGGGCGACGGGCACAGATACGCAGTATTTT
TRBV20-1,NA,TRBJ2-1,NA,CSARDPWADHNEQFF,TGCAGTGCTAGAGATCCGTGGGCAGACCACAATGAGCAGTTCTTC
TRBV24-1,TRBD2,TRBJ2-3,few,CATSSRGGTDTQYF,TGTGCCACCAGTTCCCGGGGGGGCACAGATACGCAGTATTTT
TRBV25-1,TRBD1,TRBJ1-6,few,CASSGTRTGVGYDSPLHF,TGTGCCAGCAGTGGGACGAGAACAGGGGTTGGGTATGACTCACCCCTCCACTTT
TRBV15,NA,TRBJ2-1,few,CATSRGVAGNYNEQFF,TGTGCCACCAGCAGAGGAGTGGCAGGGAACTACAATGAGCAGTTCTTC
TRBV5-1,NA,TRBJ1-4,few,CASSLGFNEKLFF,TGCGCCAGCAGCTTGGGGTTCAACGAAAAACTGTTTTTT
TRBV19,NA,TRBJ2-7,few,CASSDQGVGEQYF,TGTGCCAGCTCGGACCAGGGTGTGGGCGAGCAGTACTTC
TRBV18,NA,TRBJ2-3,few,CASPLEGRTDTQYF,TGTGCCAGCCCCCTGGAGGGGCGCACAGATACGCAGTATTTT
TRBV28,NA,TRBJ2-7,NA,CASNAGTYEQYF,TGTGCCAGCAATGCAGGGACCTACGAGCAGTACTTC
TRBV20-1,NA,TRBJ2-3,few,CSARKVTDTQYF,TGCAGTGCTAGAAAAGTCACAGATACGCAGTATTTT
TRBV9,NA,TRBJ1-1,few,CASSVGVGSNTEAFF,TGTGCCAGCAGCGTAGGGGTAGGGTCGAACACTGAAGCTTTCTTT
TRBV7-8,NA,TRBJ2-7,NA,CASSLVPVSVATNEQYF,TGTGCCAGCAGCTTAGTCCCCGTTTCGGTAGCAACCAACGAGCAGTACTTC
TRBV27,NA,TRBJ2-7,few,CASGGRVGGEQYF,TGTGCCAGCGGGGGCAGGGTGGGAGGCGAGCAGTACTTC
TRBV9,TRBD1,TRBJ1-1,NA,CASSETGGGNTEAFF,TGTGCCAGCAGCGAAACAGGGGGGGGAAACACTGAAGCTTTCTTT
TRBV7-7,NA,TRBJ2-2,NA,CASSRRTNTGELFF,TGTGCTAGCAGCCGACGTACCAATACCGGGGAGCTGTTTTTT
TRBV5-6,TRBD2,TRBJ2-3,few,CASSFRGLAGDTQYF,TGTGCCAGCAGCTTCCGTGGACTAGCGGGAGATACGCAGTATTTT
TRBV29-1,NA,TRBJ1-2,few,CSVDDRTYGYTF,TGCAGCGTGGACGATCGTACCTATGGCTACACCTTC
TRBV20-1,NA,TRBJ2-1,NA,CSARFDPLPNEQFF,TGCAGTGCTAGATTTGATCCCCTACCCAATGAGCAGTTCTTC
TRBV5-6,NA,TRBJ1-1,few,CASSEDPGGRTEAFF,TGTGCCAGCAGCGAGGACCCCGGGGGTCGCACTGAAGCTTTCTTT
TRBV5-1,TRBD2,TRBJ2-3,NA,CASSDGLAGADTQYF,TGCGCCAGCAGCGATGGACTAGCGGGGGCGGATACGCAGTATTTT
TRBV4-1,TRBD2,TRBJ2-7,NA,CASSQELAGDYEQYF,TGCGCCAGCAGCCAAGAACTAGCGGGAGACTACGAGCAGTACTTC
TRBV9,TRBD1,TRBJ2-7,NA,CASSSRDREQYF,TGTGCCAGCAGCAGCCGGGACAGGGAGCAGTACTTC
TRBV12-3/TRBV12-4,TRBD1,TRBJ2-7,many,CASSFALRDSYEQYF,TGTGCCAGCAGTTTTGCCCTCCGGGACAGCTACGAGCAGTACTTC
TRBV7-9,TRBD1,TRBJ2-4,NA,CASNGQGLNIQYF,TGTGCCAGCAACGGACAGGGGTTAAACATTCAGTACTTC
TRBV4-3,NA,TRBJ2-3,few,CASSQAWGRSTDTQYF,TGCGCCAGCAGCCAGGCCTGGGGCCGATCCACAGATACGCAGTATTTT
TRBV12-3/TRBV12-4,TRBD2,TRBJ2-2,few,CASSFSSGDTGELFF,TGTGCCAGCAGTTTTAGTAGCGGGGACACCGGGGAGCTGTTTTTT